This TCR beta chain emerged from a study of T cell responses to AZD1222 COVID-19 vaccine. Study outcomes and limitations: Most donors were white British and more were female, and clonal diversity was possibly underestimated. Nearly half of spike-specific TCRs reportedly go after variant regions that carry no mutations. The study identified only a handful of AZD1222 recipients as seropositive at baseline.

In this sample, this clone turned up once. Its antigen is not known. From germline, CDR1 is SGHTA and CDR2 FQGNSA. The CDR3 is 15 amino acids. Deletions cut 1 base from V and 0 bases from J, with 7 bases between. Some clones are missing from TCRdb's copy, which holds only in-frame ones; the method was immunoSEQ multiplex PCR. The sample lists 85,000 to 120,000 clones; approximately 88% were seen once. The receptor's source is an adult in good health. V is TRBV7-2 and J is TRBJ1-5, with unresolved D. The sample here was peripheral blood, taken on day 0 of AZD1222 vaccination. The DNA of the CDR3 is TGTGCCAGCAGCTTAGGTTCTACTAGCAATCAGCCCCAGCATTTT. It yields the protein CASSLGSTSNQPQHF. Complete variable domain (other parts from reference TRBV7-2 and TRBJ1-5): GAGVSQSPSNKVTEKGKDVELRCDPISGHTALYWYRQSLGQGLEFLIYFQGNSAPDKSGLPSDRFSAERTGGSVSTLTIQRTQQEDSAVYLCASSLGSTSNQPQHFGDGTRLSIL.